A single sample gave rise to the 6 T cell receptor beta chains below, sequenced in a study of CD8+ T cells in alopecia areata. Reverse transcription of extracted RNA yielded cDNA, which provided the sequencing template. Libraries were prepared by immunoSEQ multiplex PCR; TCRdb keeps only in-frame clonotypes and omits some of them. The top ten clones hold about 16% of a sample with 150,000 or so clones, 75% to 90% of them seen once. The material was CD8+ T cells sorted from blood, obtained at week 0. The receptor source for this set is a human donor with alopecia areata.

J is TRBJ2-5 and V is TRBV11-2; D gene ambiguous. V was cut by 7 bases and J by 4 bases, with 19 bases left in between. The CDR3 sequence is 15 residues long. The V gene's germline CDR1 is SGHAT and CDR2 FQNNGV. The CDR3 nucleotides are TGTGCCAGCACCCTCTGGGATCATCTGGGAGAGACCCAGTACTTC. It specifies CASTLWDHLGETQYF. Full variable domain (outside the CDR3, taken from reference TRBV11-2 and TRBJ2-5): EAGVAQSPRYKIIEKRQSVAFWCNPISGHATLYWYQQILGQGPKLLIQFQNNGVVDDSQLPKDRFSAERLKGVDSTLKIQPAKLEDSAVYLCASTLWDHLGETQYFGPGTRLLVL.

V is TRBV5-1 and J is TRBJ2-5; the D is unclear. From germline, CDR1 is SGHRS and CDR2 YFSETQ. Deletions cut 0 bases from V and 1 base from J, with 13 bases between. The CDR3 loop spans 16 amino acids. The CDR3 protein is CASSLGPQGIQETQYF. The CDR3 region has the DNA TGCGCCAGCAGCTTGGGACCCCAAGGGATCCAAGAGACCCAGTACTTC.

Remarks on this clone: This sample also contains other DNA sequences that code for the same CDR3. V usage is TRBV6-1 and J usage is TRBJ2-7, with D maybe TRBD2 (5 bases). The germline gives CDR1 MNHNS, CDR2 SASEGT. The CDR3 consists of 10 residues. V was clipped by 4 bases and J by 7 bases, with 5 bases between them. The CDR3 sequence is CASSGGEQYF. The CDR3 DNA is TGTGCCAGCAGTGGCGGGGAGCAGTACTTC.

With regard to this clone: This sample also contains other DNA sequences that code for the same CDR3. The DNA for the CDR3 is TGTGCCAGCAGTTACTCGACTAGCGGTGACAATGAGCAGTTCTTC. Its translation is CASSYSTSGDNEQFF. The genes are TRBV6-5 and TRBJ2-1; 9 bases are a match to TRBD2. The CDR3 totals 15 residues. Trimming took 0 bases from V and 5 from J; bases not matched to a gene: 2. Germline CDR1 reads MNHEY; CDR2 reads SVGAGI.

V is TRBV27 and J is TRBJ2-1, with TRBD2 identical over 8 bases. Germline V CDR1 and CDR2: MNHEY, SMNVEV (reference sequence). The CDR3 sequence is 15 residues long. Unmatched junction bases numbered 4, after V lost 3 bases and J lost 3 bases. CDR3 sequence (DNA): TGTGCCAGCAGTTTTATTAGCGGGATCTACAATGAGCAGTTCTTC. Its translation: CASSFISGIYNEQFF.

The chain recombines TRBV7-9 with TRBJ2-1, with 7 nucleotides matching TRBD2. V trimming: 4 bases; J trimming: 3 bases; junction bases outside the gene matches: 12. The CDR3 runs 17 residues. Germline CDR1 reads SEHNR; CDR2 reads FQNEAQ (reference sequence). The CDR3 nucleotides are TGTGCCAGCAGCTCGCGAGCGAGCGGGGACCTCTACAATGAGCAGTTCTTC. Protein: CASSSRASGDLYNEQFF.